The rows below give T cell receptor beta chains drawn from one sample of a study of blood T cell repertoires in COVID-19. Method: immunoSEQ multiplex PCR; TCRdb's copy keeps in-frame clones and lacks some. This sample carries 250,000 or so clones, almost 85% of them seen once, and the ten largest clones take roughly 4%. Sequenced input: peripheral blood. The source of these receptors is a man between 45 and 60 years old with acute or convalescent COVID-19. Both conserved end residues are part of each CDR3.

j_gene	v_gene	CDR3aa
TRBJ2-2	TRBV18	CASSPSANTGELFF
TRBJ2-7	TRBV5-4	CASSLYRGGEQYF
TRBJ2-7	TRBV7-9	CASSPGGLPYEQYF
TRBJ1-3	TRBV5-1	CASSSGDPGNTIYF
TRBJ1-3	TRBV30	CACLMGAGNTIYF
TRBJ2-7	TRBV10-3	CAISGPDRANEQYF
TRBJ2-7	TRBV3-1/TRBV3-2	CASGGSSYEQYF
TRBJ2-7	TRBV9	CASSVGGSGSEQYF
TRBJ1-1	TRBV2	CASSERGIPNTEAFF
TRBJ2-2	TRBV2	CASKKSRSVGGELFF
TRBJ1-1	TRBV30	CACTTGVYTEAFF
TRBJ2-7	TRBV3-1/TRBV3-2	CASSQLAGVFYEQYF
TRBJ2-7	TRBV6-5	CASSYSILASYEQYF
TRBJ2-5	TRBV2	CASKALWTDNGTQYF
TRBJ2-7	TRBV2	CASSEVYGWTDYEQYF
TRBJ1-3	TRBV2	CASSLDRGNTIYF
TRBJ1-5	TRBV2	CASRPAGGGQPQHF
TRBJ2-7	TRBV29-1	CSVVGGARYEQYF
TRBJ1-6	TRBV15	CATRREAAGWINSPLHF
TRBJ1-2	TRBV5-6	CASSGTGYGYTF
TRBJ2-3	TRBV30	CAWSVLRGLDTQYF
TRBJ2-5	TRBV10-3	CAISEGLAGHQETQYF
TRBJ1-1	TRBV10-3	CAISEFRDSTEAFF
TRBJ1-6	TRBV20-1	CSASKARHSPLHF
TRBJ2-1	TRBV4-2	CASSQGLAGDNEQFF
TRBJ2-1	TRBV5-1	CASSSAEIYNEQFF
TRBJ1-3	TRBV7-9	CASSFGGDSGNTIYF
TRBJ1-1	TRBV27	CASSLSRVGTEAFF
TRBJ1-6	TRBV3-1/TRBV3-2	CASSQGQRNSPLHF
TRBJ2-3	TRBV7-9	CASSSPRGLAGGPDTQYF
TRBJ1-5	TRBV19	CASSMYSRGSQPQHF
TRBJ2-5	TRBV2	CASSAAGALGETQYF
TRBJ2-2	TRBV6-6	CAISRGGTNTGELFF
TRBJ1-1	TRBV30	CAWRERQGSGNTEAFF
TRBJ1-1	TRBV4-1	CASSPGQANTEAFF
TRBJ1-2	TRBV28	CASNTGVSHYGYTF
TRBJ2-3	TRBV5-1	CASSLEPGLDTQYF
TRBJ2-7	TRBV2	CASNGQGYEQYF
TRBJ2-7	TRBV6-5	CASNSRQGSYEQYF
TRBJ1-5	TRBV6-5	CASRDSDRPQHF
TRBJ2-4	TRBV5-1	CASSPRTGDDIQYF
TRBJ2-3	TRBV5-1	CASSLVAGGSTDTQYF
TRBJ2-5	TRBV5-1	CASSLGTGETQYF